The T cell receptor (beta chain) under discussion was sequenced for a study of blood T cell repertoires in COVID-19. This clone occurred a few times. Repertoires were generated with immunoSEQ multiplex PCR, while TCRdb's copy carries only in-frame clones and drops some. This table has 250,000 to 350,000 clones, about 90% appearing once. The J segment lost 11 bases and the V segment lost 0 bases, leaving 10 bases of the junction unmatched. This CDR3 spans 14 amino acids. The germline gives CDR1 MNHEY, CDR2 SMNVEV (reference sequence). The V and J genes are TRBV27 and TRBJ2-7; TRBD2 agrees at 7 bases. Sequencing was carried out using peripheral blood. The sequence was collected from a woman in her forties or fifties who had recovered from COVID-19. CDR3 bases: TGTGCCAGCAGTTTATCCGGGGCCCAGGGAGGGAAGTACTTC. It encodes CASSLSGAQGGKYF.